This T cell receptor (beta chain) was sequenced in a study of long-term antiretroviral therapy in people with HIV. Study details: Initial samples were collected about a decade before the 2015 immediate-ART recommendation.

Researchers ran immunoSEQ v3.0 at survey level. Profiling relied on immunoSEQ multiplex PCR, and the TCRdb table lists in-frame clones only, not all of them. The sample carries roughly 24,000 clones, around nine tenths recorded once. Germline V lookup: CDR1 LNHDA, CDR2 SQIVND (reference sequence). This CDR3 has 16 amino acids. V was trimmed by 3 bases and J by 8 bases, leaving 17 bases between them. This clonotype was obtained from a man in his sixties with HIV. The specimen was unsorted PBMCs, collected 0.6 years after starting antiretroviral therapy. The rearrangement links TRBV19 to TRBJ1-6; no definite D call. The CDR3 sequence is CASSMPGGSAYSPLHF. DNA of the CDR3: TGTGCCAGTAGTATGCCAGGAGGGTCCGCTTATTCACCCCTCCACTTT.